The 14 T cell receptor beta chains reported below all come from one sample, sequenced in a study of blood T cell repertoires in COVID-19. Measured with immunoSEQ multiplex PCR; TCRdb has only the in-frame clones, and not every one. The sample consists of approximately 200,000 clones, roughly nine tenths of them appearing once. The specimen was PBMCs or T cells enriched from blood (not recorded which). The source of these receptors is a young man who had recovered from COVID-19.

The V and J genes are TRBV27 and TRBJ1-1; maybe TRBD1 (6 bases). V lost 5 bases and J 3 bases, leaving 19 bases between the germline ends. CDR3 size: 16 residues. Germline CDR1 and CDR2: MNHEY and SMNVEV (reference sequence). DNA for the CDR3: TGTGCCAGCAGTACCGGACAGATCATAGGGGACACTGAAGCTTTCTTT. Amino acid sequence: CASSTGQIIGDTEAFF.

The rearrangement joins TRBV5-8 to TRBJ1-5, with D unclear. The V end lost 2 bases, the J end lost 7 bases, and 10 bases lay between the germline ends. The CDR3 runs to 13 residues. Germline loops: CDR1 SGHTS, CDR2 YDEGEE. The CDR3 nucleotides read TGTGCCAGCAGCTTACTCGAACGCCAGCCCCAGCATTTT. This codes for CASSLLERQPQHF.

V usage is TRBV30 and J usage is TRBJ1-2; no reliable D call. V was trimmed by 4 bases and J by 8 bases, leaving 14 bases between them. Looked up from germline, CDR1 is GTSNPN and CDR2 is SVGIG (reference sequence). CDR3 length: 12 amino acids. The CDR3 is CAWMSGAEGYTF. The CDR3 DNA follows: TGTGCCTGGATGTCGGGAGCGGAAGGCTACACCTTC.

The genes are TRBV29-1 and TRBJ1-2; 9 positions match TRBD1. The V gene's germline CDR1 is SQVTM and CDR2 ANQGSEA. The V and J ends lost 4 bases and 11 bases, in that order; junction bases with no gene match: 5. The CDR3 contains 11 residues. The CDR3 region is CSVAGQGGYTF. CDR3 bases: TGCAGCGTTGCGGGACAGGGTGGTTACACCTTC.

This clone was counted between two and nine times. The chain joins TRBV12-5 to TRBJ1-4; D not resolved. Germline V lookup: CDR1 LGHNT, CDR2 FRNRAP. CDR3 size: 13 residues. V lost 3 bases to trimming and J lost 6 bases, with 8 bases between them. CDR3 region: CASGFKPDEKLFF. As DNA, the CDR3 is TGTGCTAGTGGTTTCAAACCAGATGAAAAACTGTTTTTT.

This clone was recorded only once. The V gene is TRBV7-8, the J gene TRBJ2-1; 12 bases agree with TRBD2. Trimming at V came to 4 bases and at J to 9 bases, leaving 13 bases not matched to a gene. Germline CDR1 SGHVS, CDR2 FQNEAQ. The CDR3 loop spans 17 amino acids. In DNA form, the CDR3 reads TGTGCCAGCAGCTCCACAGTAGGACTAGCGGGATTTGGTGAGCAGTTCTTC. Protein: CASSSTVGLAGFGEQFF.

V gene TRBV4-1 combines with J gene TRBJ2-1; 7 bases line up with TRBD1. The CDR3 length is 15 residues. Germline V gene sequence: CDR1 MGHRA, CDR2 YSYEKL. J lost 5 bases, V lost 3 bases, and 7 bases had no gene match. CDR3 coding DNA: TGCGCCAGCAGCCAGCACGGGACAGCGAACAATGAGCAGTTCTTC. Its translation is CASSQHGTANNEQFF.

The chain couples TRBV2 to TRBJ2-1; D is undetermined. The CDR3 has 15 amino acids. The germline gives CDR1 SNHLY, CDR2 FYNNEI. The ends were cut back, 4 bases at V and 0 bases at J, with 10 bases in the middle. The CDR3 loop reads CASSVTGSSYNEQFF. In DNA, the CDR3 is TGTGCCAGCAGTGTGACGGGTAGCTCCTACAATGAGCAGTTCTTC.

This clone was seen a handful of times. The CDR3 bases are TGTGCCAGCAGCCCCCAGGCGGGGGCCCTCACAGATACGCAGTATTTT. This sequence encodes CASSPQAGALTDTQYF. The chain carries TRBV9 and TRBJ2-3; perhaps TRBD2 as D (7 bases). Germline CDR1 and CDR2: SGDLS and YYNGEE. V lost 4 bases to trimming and J lost 2 bases, with 17 bases between them. The CDR3 spans 16 residues.

This sequence joins TRBV5-1 and TRBJ2-1, with 9 nucleotides matching TRBD1. This CDR3 is 16 amino acids long. CDR1 is SGHRS, CDR2 YFSETQ, per germline. V gave up 4 bases and J gave up 6 bases; unmatched junction bases: 11. DNA of the CDR3: TGCGCCAGCAGCCCGTTTCCGGGACAGGGTTCCAATGAGCAGTTCTTC. Its protein product is CASSPFPGQGSNEQFF. Full variable domain (missing parts from reference TRBV5-1 and TRBJ2-1): KAGVTQTPRYLIKTRGQQVTLSCSPISGHRSVSWYQQTPGQGLQFLFEYFSETQRNKGNFPGRFSGRQFSNSRSEMNVSTLELGDSALYLCASSPFPGQGSNEQFFGPGTRLTVL.

V gene TRBV2 combines with J gene TRBJ2-5; possible D gene TRBD2, 5 bases. The CDR3 runs 15 residues. V was clipped by 7 bases and J by 5 bases, with 20 bases between them. Germline V lookup: CDR1 SNHLY, CDR2 FYNNEI. CDR3 sequence (DNA): TGTGCCAGCAATGGAGGTTCTATACCACTGGAGACCCAGTACTTC. Its translation is CASNGGSIPLETQYF.

This chain links TRBV18 with TRBJ1-2; 9 bases agree with TRBD1. The CDR3 extends over 18 amino acids. The V gene's germline CDR1 is KGHSH and CDR2 LQKENI. The trim removed 3 bases at V and 9 bases at J, leaving 20 bases unmatched. CDR3: CASSPMSPFDGDRARYTF. The CDR3 DNA reads TGTGCCAGCTCACCGATGAGTCCTTTTGACGGGGACAGGGCTCGCTACACCTTC.

This clone has just one count. The sample has other DNA sequences that encode this CDR3 too. This chain links TRBV18 with TRBJ2-5, with D possibly being TRBD2 (6 bases). The CDR3 has 14 amino acids. Trimming removed 3 bases at V and 2 bases at J, with 10 bases between. The germline CDR1 and CDR2 sequences are KGHSH and LQKENI. The chain's CDR3 is CASSPGRRQETQYF. The CDR3 DNA is TGTGCCAGCTCACCTGGGAGGAGACAAGAGACCCAGTACTTC.

The V call is TRBV7-2, the J call TRBJ1-5; weak D call: TRBD1 (5 bases). Germline CDR1 is SGHTA and CDR2 is FQGNSA. The CDR3 extends over 16 amino acids. V was cut by 3 bases and J by 5 bases, with 17 bases left in between. CDR3 in amino acids: CASSFDRRETDQPQHF. The CDR3 nucleotides are TGTGCCAGCAGCTTCGATCGTCGGGAGACAGATCAGCCCCAGCATTTT. The full variable domain, rest sourced from reference TRBV7-2 and TRBJ1-5, is GAGVSQSPSNKVTEKGKDVELRCDPISGHTALYWYRQSLGQGLEFLIYFQGNSAPDKSGLPSDRFSAERTGGSVSTLTIQRTQQEDSAVYLCASSFDRRETDQPQHFGDGTRLSIL.